A selection of T cell receptor beta chains follows, all from one sample in a study of blood T cells in healthy people across ages. TCRdb ran MiXCR on the 5' RACE reads and lists one entry per CDR3 protein. Here the sample spans around 620,000 distinct CDR3 sequences, about 25% being singletons. Input material: blood. The receptors stem from a woman between 65 and 79 years old in good health. Each CDR3 is given with its conserved first and last residue. D genes are given only for firm matches. Rows give clone size only sometimes, using once, few, many, or a class for an expanded clone.

d_gene: .; j_gene: TRBJ2-7; v_gene: TRBV2; abundance: .; CDR3nt: TGTGCCAGCACCCCTCTGGGCCAGGGGCTCGAGCAGTACTTC; CDR3aa: CASTPLGQGLEQYF
d_gene: .; j_gene: TRBJ2-4; v_gene: TRBV4-1; abundance: .; CDR3nt: TGCGCCAGCAGCCAAGAGGTGGCACTTAAAAACATTCAGTACTTC; CDR3aa: CASSQEVALKNIQYF
d_gene: .; j_gene: TRBJ2-5; v_gene: TRBV20-1; abundance: few; CDR3nt: TGCAGTGCTAGCAACATTCTAGGCGCCACCCAGTACTTC; CDR3aa: CSASNILGATQYF
d_gene: .; j_gene: TRBJ2-2; v_gene: TRBV5-1; abundance: .; CDR3nt: TGCGCCAGCAGCTTGGCGGCAGGCGGCACCGGGGAGCTGTTTTTT; CDR3aa: CASSLAAGGTGELFF
d_gene: .; j_gene: TRBJ2-2; v_gene: TRBV7-9; abundance: .; CDR3nt: TGTGCCAGCAGCTCCCGCGTTGGACCGCCCACCGGGGAGCTGTTTTTT; CDR3aa: CASSSRVGPPTGELFF
d_gene: TRBD1; j_gene: TRBJ1-2; v_gene: TRBV29-1; abundance: few; CDR3nt: TGCAGCGTTGAAGATCCCGGGACAGGGGAGGACTACACCTTC; CDR3aa: CSVEDPGTGEDYTF
d_gene: TRBD2; j_gene: TRBJ2-1; v_gene: TRBV20-1; abundance: few; CDR3nt: TGCAGTGCTAGAGGTCCTAGCGGGGGAGATGAGCAGTTCTTC; CDR3aa: CSARGPSGGDEQFF
d_gene: .; j_gene: TRBJ2-7; v_gene: TRBV6-2/TRBV6-3; abundance: .; CDR3nt: TGTGCCAGCAGGTCGGACAGCCACGAGCAGTACTTC; CDR3aa: CASRSDSHEQYF
d_gene: .; j_gene: TRBJ2-7; v_gene: TRBV7-2; abundance: .; CDR3nt: TGTGCCAGCAGCACTCAGGTGGATAATGTCTACGAGCAGTACTTC; CDR3aa: CASSTQVDNVYEQYF
d_gene: .; j_gene: TRBJ2-3; v_gene: TRBV12-3/TRBV12-4; abundance: .; CDR3nt: TGTGCCAGCAGTCTTGACACAGATATGGAGTATTTT; CDR3aa: CASSLDTDMEYF
d_gene: TRBD1; j_gene: TRBJ2-4; v_gene: TRBV6-2/TRBV6-3; abundance: .; CDR3nt: TGTGCCAGCAGTGGACAGGGACGAACCAAAAACATTCAGTACTTC; CDR3aa: CASSGQGRTKNIQYF
d_gene: .; j_gene: TRBJ1-3; v_gene: TRBV4-3; abundance: .; CDR3nt: TGCGCCAGCAGCCAAGAACTCCTAGGACCCTATAAGGGAAACACCATATATTTT; CDR3aa: CASSQELLGPYKGNTIYF
d_gene: .; j_gene: TRBJ2-5; v_gene: TRBV3-1; abundance: few; CDR3nt: TGTGCCAGCAGCCCGTCGGACCCTCAAGAGACCCAGTACTTC; CDR3aa: CASSPSDPQETQYF
d_gene: .; j_gene: TRBJ1-5; v_gene: TRBV10-3; abundance: .; CDR3nt: TGTGCCATCAGTGAGGGGAGTCCCAATCAGCCCCAGCATTTT; CDR3aa: CAISEGSPNQPQHF
d_gene: .; j_gene: TRBJ2-1; v_gene: TRBV7-2; abundance: few; CDR3nt: TGTGCCAGCCTCAGAGGGGAATTCTACAATGAGCAGTTCTTC; CDR3aa: CASLRGEFYNEQFF
d_gene: .; j_gene: TRBJ2-2; v_gene: TRBV5-5; abundance: few; CDR3nt: TGTGCCAGCAGCCGCGACCGACAGGGAGGCGGGGAGCTGTTTTTT; CDR3aa: CASSRDRQGGGELFF
d_gene: .; j_gene: TRBJ2-7; v_gene: TRBV27; abundance: few; CDR3nt: TGTGCCAGCAGTTCCCTTCCTAGCTCCTACGAGCAGTACTTC; CDR3aa: CASSSLPSSYEQYF
d_gene: TRBD1; j_gene: TRBJ2-7; v_gene: TRBV5-1; abundance: .; CDR3nt: TGCGCCAGCAGCTTGGAACCGGGACAGAGCTACGAGCAGTACTTC; CDR3aa: CASSLEPGQSYEQYF
d_gene: TRBD1; j_gene: TRBJ2-1; v_gene: TRBV12-3/TRBV12-4; abundance: .; CDR3nt: TGTGCCAGCAGGGTGACCGGGACAGGGGGTAGGGGTGAGCAGTTCTTC; CDR3aa: CASRVTGTGGRGEQFF
d_gene: .; j_gene: TRBJ2-1; v_gene: TRBV12-3/TRBV12-4; abundance: few; CDR3nt: TGTGCCAGCAACTCAAAGTTTAAGAACAGGGCCGACAATGAGCAGTTCTTC; CDR3aa: CASNSKFKNRADNEQFF
d_gene: .; j_gene: TRBJ2-5; v_gene: TRBV7-9; abundance: few; CDR3nt: TGTGCCAGCAGCTTAGGGAACGGCGGGCGTGTCCCTTTGGAGACCCAGTACTTC; CDR3aa: CASSLGNGGRVPLETQYF
d_gene: .; j_gene: TRBJ2-1; v_gene: TRBV7-2; abundance: .; CDR3nt: TGTGCCAGCAGCGAAAGTCGCTATGAGCAGTTCTTC; CDR3aa: CASSESRYEQFF
d_gene: .; j_gene: TRBJ1-3; v_gene: TRBV7-2; abundance: few; CDR3nt: TGTGCCAGCAGCGACGGACAGTTCTCTGGAAACACCATATATTTT; CDR3aa: CASSDGQFSGNTIYF
d_gene: TRBD2; j_gene: TRBJ2-6; v_gene: TRBV6-5; abundance: few; CDR3nt: TGTGCCAGCAGTTCCACGGGGGGGCCTGGGGCCAACGTCCTGACTTTC; CDR3aa: CASSSTGGPGANVLTF
d_gene: TRBD1; j_gene: TRBJ1-1; v_gene: TRBV12-3/TRBV12-4; abundance: few; CDR3nt: TGTGCCAGCAGTCCTAGGGGGCTCACTGAAGCTTTCTTT; CDR3aa: CASSPRGLTEAFF
d_gene: TRBD2; j_gene: TRBJ2-1; v_gene: TRBV12-3/TRBV12-4; abundance: .; CDR3nt: TGTGCCAGCAGTCGTGAGCCGGGACTAGCGTTCTACAATGAGCAGTTCTTC; CDR3aa: CASSREPGLAFYNEQFF
d_gene: TRBD2; j_gene: TRBJ2-2; v_gene: TRBV12-3/TRBV12-4; abundance: few; CDR3nt: TGTGCCAGCAGCGAAAGGACTAGCGGGGGGTTTGCCGGGGAGCTGTTTTTT; CDR3aa: CASSERTSGGFAGELFF